The 5 T cell receptor beta chains listed next were all sequenced from one sample in a study of tumor-infiltrating lymphocytes in primary liver carcinoma. Unsorted whole blood supplied the blood RNA, and germline DNA was isolated too. Reverse transcription of roughly 0.5 ug total RNA with a constant-region primer produced TCR beta cDNA. Slightly modified ARM-PCR with three nested multiplex PCR rounds yielded TCR beta libraries. The first two PCR rounds used TRBV1-TRBV30 primers with a Cbeta primer, 10 cycles each. TCRdb ran MiXCR on the multiplex PCR reads and lists one entry per CDR3 protein. The sample consists of about 200,000 distinct CDR3 sequences, almost 65% of them appearing once. The specimen sequenced was peripheral blood. These receptor sequences come from a woman aged 60-70 years with primary liver carcinoma and hepatitis B virus infection.

As for this clonotype: Germline and junction disagree at one end, which may indicate a read error. The rearrangement joins TRBV5-4 to TRBJ2-1; tentatively, D is TRBD2 (6 bases). In germline, CDR1 is SGHNT, CDR2 YYREEE (reference sequence). There are 16 residues in the CDR3. This CDR3 is CASSPDGRNSYNEQFF. The CDR3 nucleotides read TGTGCCAGCAGCCCTGATGGGAGGAACTCCTACAATGAGCAATTCTTC.

Turning to this clonotype: One base away lies a much larger clone, so this may be a sequencing read error. The chain links TRBV28 to TRBJ2-1, with 13 bases aligning to TRBD2. The CDR3 spans 15 residues. The germline gives CDR1 MDHEN, CDR2 SYDVKM. CDR3 sequence (DNA): TGTGGACTGACAACTTGGACTAGCGGGAGTAATGCGCAGTTCTTC. It is translated as CGLTTWTSGSNAQFF.

Notes on this clonotype: A clone one base away is much larger, so this may be a read error. The V and J genes are TRBV4-1 and TRBJ2-3; 7 bases are shared with TRBD2. CDR1 and CDR2 from the germline V gene are MGHRA and YSYEKL. There are 15 residues in the CDR3. CDR3 nucleotide sequence: TGCGCCAGCAGCCAAGGAGGACTAGTCACAGAAACGCAGTATTTT. It encodes CASSQGGLVTETQYF.

The chain uses TRBV11-3 and TRBJ1-4; 8 nucleotides agree with TRBD1. This CDR3 is 15 amino acids long. J gave up 13 bases and V 4 bases, and 14 bases lay outside the gene matches. Looked up from germline, CDR1 is SGHNT and CDR2 is YENEEA. The CDR3 is CASSSTGQGKIPLFF. Written as DNA, the CDR3 is TGTGCCAGCAGCTCGACCGGACAGGGAAAGATACCACTGTTTTTT.

This clonotype appeared a few times. This chain joins TRBV5-1 and TRBJ1-5; possibly TRBD1 for D (6 bases). The CDR3 loop spans 15 amino acids. Germline lookup yields CDR1 SGHRS and CDR2 YFSETQ. Between the trimmed V and J ends, which lost 4 bases and 5 bases, there was a span of 16 bases. DNA for the CDR3: TGCGCCAGCAGCCCAACAGGGCAGGCGGATCAGCCCCAGCATTTT. Its protein product is CASSPTGQADQPQHF.